This TCR beta chain is from a study of identical twins. Study conclusions and caveats: While abundant cord blood beta clonotypes carried fewer insertions, memory repertoires showed no such pattern.

The authors used template switching to add a universal primer site and gave cDNA unique molecular identifiers. TCRdb itself ran the 5' RACE reads through MiXCR, one entry per CDR3 protein. Of fewer than 800,000 distinct CDR3 sequences listed, just over 7% are singletons. Germline V CDR1 and CDR2: SGHAT, FQNNGV. The CDR3 totals 17 residues. J gave up 5 bases and V 6 bases, and 13 bases lay outside the gene matches. This clonotype has ten or more counts. Its specificity is unknown. This same sample was also taken into another study, of yellow fever vaccine responses in identical twins.

V is TRBV11-2 and J is TRBJ1-4; 9 nucleotides match TRBD1. The sample taken for sequencing was PBMCs. The clonotype was recovered from a young woman in good health. The CDR3 region is CASRPSWGTGKNEKLFF. CDR3 nucleotide sequence: TGTGCCAGCAGGCCCTCCTGGGGGACAGGGAAGAATGAAAAACTGTTTTTT.